The sequence of this T cell receptor beta chain was determined in a study of Ad26.COV2.S vaccination and SARS-CoV-2 variants. Clones were sequenced by immunoSEQ multiplex PCR, and TCRdb holds only the in-frame ones, with some missing. The table has around 450,000 clones, roughly 90% seen once. Trimming shortened V by 0 bases and J by 5 bases, and 10 bases separated the two germline ends. The CDR3 has 13 residues. CDR1 is GTSNPN and CDR2 is SVGIG in the germline V gene (reference sequence). In this sample, this clone turned up once. Described treatment: around 19 received Ad26.COV2.S at low or high dose, single or two shots; a few received placebo; per-sample allocation not given. Specimens were obtained on day 63 following the first vaccine or placebo injection.

The sample in question was peripheral blood, obtained in a trial of Ad26.COV2.S vaccine versus placebo. This sequence originates from a person aged 18-60 years who received the Ad26.COV2.S COVID-19 vaccine or a placebo. This chain links TRBV30 with TRBJ2-5, with D perhaps matching TRBD2 (5 bases). The CDR3 region has the DNA TGTGCCTGGAGTGTTAAAAGGGAGGAGACCCAGTACTTC. Amino acid sequence: CAWSVKREETQYF.